Here is one T cell receptor beta chain with its context. The sample comes from a study of blood T cell repertoires in COVID-19. At the level of the study: COVID-19 samples collected from the United States, Italy and Spain covered acute and convalescent phases.

TCRdb's copy holds only in-frame clones and misses some; the assay was immunoSEQ multiplex PCR. The sample consists of 60,000 or so clones, 85% to 90% of them appearing once. Germline V gives CDR1 WNHNN, CDR2 SYGVQD (reference sequence). V gave up 2 bases and J gave up 2 bases; unmatched junction bases: 7. CDR3 length: 16 amino acids. Sequenced sample: peripheral blood. This sequence joins TRBV10-1 and TRBJ2-7; 9 nucleotides agree with TRBD1. The receptor was isolated from a human donor with active COVID-19. The donor label of this sample is uncertain. CDR3 amino acids: CASSEVGGQGPYEQYF. The DNA of the CDR3 is TGCGCCAGCAGTGAGGTTGGGGGACAGGGCCCCTACGAGCAGTACTTC.